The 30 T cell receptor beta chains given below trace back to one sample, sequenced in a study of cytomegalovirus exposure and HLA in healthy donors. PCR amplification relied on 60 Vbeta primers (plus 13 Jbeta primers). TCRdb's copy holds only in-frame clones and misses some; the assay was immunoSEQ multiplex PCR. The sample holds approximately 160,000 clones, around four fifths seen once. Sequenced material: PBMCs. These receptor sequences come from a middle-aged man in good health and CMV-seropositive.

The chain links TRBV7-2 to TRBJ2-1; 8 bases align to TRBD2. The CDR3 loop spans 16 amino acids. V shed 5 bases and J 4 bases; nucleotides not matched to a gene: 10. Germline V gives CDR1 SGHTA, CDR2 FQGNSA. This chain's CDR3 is CASSRNSGGAYNEQFF. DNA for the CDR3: TGTGCCAGCAGCCGAAACAGCGGGGGAGCGTACAATGAGCAGTTCTTC.

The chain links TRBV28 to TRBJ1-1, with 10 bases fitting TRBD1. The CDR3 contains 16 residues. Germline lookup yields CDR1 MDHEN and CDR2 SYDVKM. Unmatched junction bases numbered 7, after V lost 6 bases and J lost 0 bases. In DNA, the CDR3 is TGTGCCAGCAGCCCGGGGACAGGGGATATGAACACTGAAGCTTTCTTT. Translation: CASSPGTGDMNTEAFF.

This CDR3 is CASTRTTLNYGYTF. The DNA of the CDR3 is TGTGCCAGCACCAGAACGACACTGAACTATGGCTACACCTTC. This rearrangement joins TRBV2 to TRBJ1-2; D remains unclear. V shed 7 bases and J shed 2 bases, with 14 bases lying between them. The V gene's germline CDR1 is SNHLY and CDR2 FYNNEI. The CDR3 runs to 14 residues.

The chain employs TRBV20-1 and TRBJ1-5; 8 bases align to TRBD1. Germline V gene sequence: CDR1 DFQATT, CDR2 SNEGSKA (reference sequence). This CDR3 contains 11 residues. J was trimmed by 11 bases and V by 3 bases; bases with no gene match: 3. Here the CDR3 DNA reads TGCAGTGCTAGGTCAGGGGGCGCCCAGCATTTT. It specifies CSARSGGAQHF.

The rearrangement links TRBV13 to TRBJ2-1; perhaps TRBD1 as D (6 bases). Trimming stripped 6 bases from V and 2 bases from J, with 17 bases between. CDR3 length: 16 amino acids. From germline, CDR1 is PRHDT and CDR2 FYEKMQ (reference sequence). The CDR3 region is CASSSDTGSAYNEQFF. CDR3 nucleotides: TGTGCCAGCAGTTCCGACACAGGGTCGGCCTACAATGAGCAGTTCTTC.

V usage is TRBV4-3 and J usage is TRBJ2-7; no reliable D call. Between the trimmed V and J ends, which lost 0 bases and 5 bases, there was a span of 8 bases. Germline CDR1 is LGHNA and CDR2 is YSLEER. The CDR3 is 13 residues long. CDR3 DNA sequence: TGCGCCAGCAGCCAAGATGAGGAAAACGAGCAGTACTTC. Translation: CASSQDEENEQYF.

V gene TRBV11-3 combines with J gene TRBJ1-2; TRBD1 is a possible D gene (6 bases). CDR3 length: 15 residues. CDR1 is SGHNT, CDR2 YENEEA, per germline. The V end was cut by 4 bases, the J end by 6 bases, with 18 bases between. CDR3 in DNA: TGTGCCAGCAGCTCCGTGGCTGCAGGGGTTAATGGCTACACCTTC. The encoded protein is CASSSVAAGVNGYTF. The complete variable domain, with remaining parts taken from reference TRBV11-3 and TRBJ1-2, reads EAGVVQSPRYKIIEKKQPVAFWCNPISGHNTLYWYLQNLGQGPELLIRYENEEAVDDSQLPKDRFSAERLKGVDSTLKIQPAELGDSAVYLCASSSVAAGVNGYTFGSGTRLTVV.

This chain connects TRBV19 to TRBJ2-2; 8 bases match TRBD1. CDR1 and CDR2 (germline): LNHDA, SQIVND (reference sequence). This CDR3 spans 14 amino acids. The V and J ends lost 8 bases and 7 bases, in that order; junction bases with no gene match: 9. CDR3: CASGQGALGGELFF. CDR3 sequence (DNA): TGTGCCAGTGGCCAGGGGGCGCTTGGCGGGGAGCTGTTTTTT.

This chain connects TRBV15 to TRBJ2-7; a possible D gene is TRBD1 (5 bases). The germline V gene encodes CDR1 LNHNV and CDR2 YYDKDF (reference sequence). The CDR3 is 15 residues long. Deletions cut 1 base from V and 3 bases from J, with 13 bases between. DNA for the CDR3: TGTGCCACCAGCAGAGGTTACCAGGGAAACTACGAGCAGTACTTC. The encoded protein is CATSRGYQGNYEQYF.

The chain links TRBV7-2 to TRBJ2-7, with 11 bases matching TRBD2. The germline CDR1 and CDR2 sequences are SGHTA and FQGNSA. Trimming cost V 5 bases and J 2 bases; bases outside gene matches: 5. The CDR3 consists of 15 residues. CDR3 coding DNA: TGTGCCAGCAGCCCCACTAGCGGGGGACCCTACGAGCAGTACTTC. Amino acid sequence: CASSPTSGGPYEQYF.

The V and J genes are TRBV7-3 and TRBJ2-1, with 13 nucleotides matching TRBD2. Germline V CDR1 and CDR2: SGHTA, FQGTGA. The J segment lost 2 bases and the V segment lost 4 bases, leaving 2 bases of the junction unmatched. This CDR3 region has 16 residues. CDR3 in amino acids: CASSSTSGGTYNEQFF. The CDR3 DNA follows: TGTGCCAGCAGCTCGACTAGCGGGGGGACCTACAATGAGCAGTTCTTC.

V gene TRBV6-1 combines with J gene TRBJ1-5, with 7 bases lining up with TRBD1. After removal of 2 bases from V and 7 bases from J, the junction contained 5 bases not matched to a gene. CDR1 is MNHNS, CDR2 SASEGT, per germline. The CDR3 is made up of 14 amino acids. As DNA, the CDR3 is TGTGCCAGCAGTGAACAGGGGGTGAGGCAGCCCCAGCATTTT. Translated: CASSEQGVRQPQHF.

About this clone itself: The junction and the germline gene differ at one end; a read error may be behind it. CDR3 in amino acids: CSSSLVGGPGEQYF. Written as DNA, the CDR3 is TGTTCCAGCAGCTTAGTGGGAGGGCCGGGAGAGCAGTACTTC. The chain joins TRBV7-9 to TRBJ2-7; TRBD2 aligns across 7 bases. The CDR3 is 14 residues long. Germline CDR1 SEHNR, CDR2 FQNEAQ (reference sequence).

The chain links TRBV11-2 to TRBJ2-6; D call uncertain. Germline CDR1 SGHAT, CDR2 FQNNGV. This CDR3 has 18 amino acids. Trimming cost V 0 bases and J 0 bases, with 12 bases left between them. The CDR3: CASSLEARLSSGANVLTF. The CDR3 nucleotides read TGTGCCAGCAGCTTAGAGGCCAGGCTGAGCTCTGGGGCCAACGTCCTGACTTTC.

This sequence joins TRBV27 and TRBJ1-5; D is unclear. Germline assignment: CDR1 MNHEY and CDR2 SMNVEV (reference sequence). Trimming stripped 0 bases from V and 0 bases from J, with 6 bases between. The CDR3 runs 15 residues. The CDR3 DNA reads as TGTGCCAGCAGTTTATCGCGGGGTAGCAATCAGCCCCAGCATTTT. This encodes CASSLSRGSNQPQHF.

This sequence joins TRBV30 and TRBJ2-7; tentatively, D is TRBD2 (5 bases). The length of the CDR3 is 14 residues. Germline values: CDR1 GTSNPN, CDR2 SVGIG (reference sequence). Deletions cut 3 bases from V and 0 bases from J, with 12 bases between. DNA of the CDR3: TGTGCCTGGAGAGGTATTGGGAGCTCCTACGAGCAGTACTTC. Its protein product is CAWRGIGSSYEQYF.

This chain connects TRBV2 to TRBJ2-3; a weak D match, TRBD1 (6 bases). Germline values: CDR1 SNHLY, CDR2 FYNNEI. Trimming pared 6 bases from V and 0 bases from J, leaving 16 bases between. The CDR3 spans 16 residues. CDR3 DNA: TGTGCCAGCAGCCCAGAGGGACAAACAAGCACAGATACGCAGTATTTT. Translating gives CASSPEGQTSTDTQYF.

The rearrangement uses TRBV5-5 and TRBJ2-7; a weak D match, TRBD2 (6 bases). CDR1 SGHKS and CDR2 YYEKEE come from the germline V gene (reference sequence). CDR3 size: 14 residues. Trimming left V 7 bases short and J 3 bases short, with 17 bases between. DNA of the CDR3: TGTGCCAGCGTAGCTGCCGGGGACTTCTACGAGCAGTACTTC. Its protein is CASVAAGDFYEQYF.

The DNA for the CDR3 is TGTGCCAGCAGCTGGGGACAGGGGGGACCAGATACGCAGTATTTT. Translated, it gives CASSWGQGGPDTQYF. The chain uses TRBV7-9 and TRBJ2-3; 11 bases are shared with TRBD1. Trimming removed 4 bases from V and 4 bases from J; junction bases left unmatched: 4. This CDR3 is 15 amino acids long. The germline V gene encodes CDR1 SEHNR and CDR2 FQNEAQ (reference sequence). Variable domain in full (rest from reference TRBV7-9 and TRBJ2-3): DTGVSQNPRHKITKRGQNVTFRCDPISEHNRLYWYRQTLGQGPEFLTYFQNEAQLEKSRLLSDRFSAERPKGSFSTLEIQRTEQGDSAMYLCASSWGQGGPDTQYFGPGTRLTVL.

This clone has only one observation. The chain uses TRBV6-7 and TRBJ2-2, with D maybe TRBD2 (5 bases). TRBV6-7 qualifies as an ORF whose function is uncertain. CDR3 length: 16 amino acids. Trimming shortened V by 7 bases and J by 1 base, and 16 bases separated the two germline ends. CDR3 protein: CASTTGGGENTGELFF. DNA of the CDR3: TGTGCCAGCACCACCGGCGGAGGTGAGAACACCGGGGAGCTGTTTTTT.

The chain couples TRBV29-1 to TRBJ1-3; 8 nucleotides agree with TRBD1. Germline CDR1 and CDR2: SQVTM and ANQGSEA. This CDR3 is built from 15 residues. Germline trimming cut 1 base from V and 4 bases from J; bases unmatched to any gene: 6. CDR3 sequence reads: CSVEGRTGRGNTIYF. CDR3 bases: TGCAGCGTTGAAGGCAGGACAGGGCGAGGAAACACCATATATTTT. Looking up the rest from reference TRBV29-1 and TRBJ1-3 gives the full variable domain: SAVISQKPSRDICQRGTSLTIQCQVDSQVTMMFWYRQQPGQSLTLIATANQGSEATYESGFVIDKFPISRPNLTFSTLTVSNMSPEDSSIYLCSVEGRTGRGNTIYFGEGSWLTVV.

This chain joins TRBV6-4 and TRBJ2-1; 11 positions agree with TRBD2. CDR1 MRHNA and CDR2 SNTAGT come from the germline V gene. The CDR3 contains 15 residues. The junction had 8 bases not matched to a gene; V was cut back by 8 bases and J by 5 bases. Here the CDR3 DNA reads TGTGCCAGCGGAACCGGGACTAGCGGAAACAATGAGCAGTTCTTC. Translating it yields CASGTGTSGNNEQFF.

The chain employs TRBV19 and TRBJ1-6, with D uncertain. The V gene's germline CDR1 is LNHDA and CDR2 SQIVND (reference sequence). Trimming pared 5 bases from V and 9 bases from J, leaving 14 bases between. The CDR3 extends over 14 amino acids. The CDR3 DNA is TGTGCCAGTAGTTTCCGGGTCCGAAGTTCACCCCTCCACTTT. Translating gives CASSFRVRSSPLHF.

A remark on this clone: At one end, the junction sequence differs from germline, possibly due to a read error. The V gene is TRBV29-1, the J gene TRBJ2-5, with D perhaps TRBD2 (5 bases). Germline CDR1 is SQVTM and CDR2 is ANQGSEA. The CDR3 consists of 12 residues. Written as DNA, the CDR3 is TGCAGCTTTGAGGGAGTTAGAGAGACCCAGTACTTC. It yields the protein CSFEGVRETQYF. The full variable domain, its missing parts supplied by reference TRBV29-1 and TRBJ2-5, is SAVISQKPSRDICQRGTSLTIQCQVDSQVTMMFWYRQQPGQSLTLIATANQGSEATYESGFVIDKFPISRPNLTFSTLTVSNMSPEDSSIYLCSFEGVRETQYFGPGTRLLVL.

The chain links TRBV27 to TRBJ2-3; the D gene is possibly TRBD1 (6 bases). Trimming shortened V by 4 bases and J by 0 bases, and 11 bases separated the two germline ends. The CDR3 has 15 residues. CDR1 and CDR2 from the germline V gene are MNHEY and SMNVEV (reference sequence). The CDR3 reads CASSSRQESTDTQYF. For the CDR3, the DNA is TGTGCCAGCAGTTCTCGACAGGAGAGCACAGATACGCAGTATTTT.

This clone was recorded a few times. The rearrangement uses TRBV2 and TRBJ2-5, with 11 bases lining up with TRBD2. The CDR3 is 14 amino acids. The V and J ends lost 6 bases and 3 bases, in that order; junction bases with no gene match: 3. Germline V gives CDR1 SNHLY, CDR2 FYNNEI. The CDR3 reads CASRETSGKETQYF. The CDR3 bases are TGTGCCAGCAGGGAGACTAGCGGGAAAGAGACCCAGTACTTC. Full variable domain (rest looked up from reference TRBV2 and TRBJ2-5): EPEVTQTPSHQVTQMGQEVILRCVPISNHLYFYWYRQILGQKVEFLVSFYNNEISEKSEIFDDQFSVERPDGSNFTLKIRSTKLEDSAMYFCASRETSGKETQYFGPGTRLLVL.

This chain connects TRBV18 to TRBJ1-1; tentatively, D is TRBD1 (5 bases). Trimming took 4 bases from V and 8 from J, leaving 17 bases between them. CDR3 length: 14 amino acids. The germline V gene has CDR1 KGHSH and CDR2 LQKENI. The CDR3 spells CASSRKKDTVEAFF. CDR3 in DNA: TGTGCCAGCTCACGTAAAAAGGACACAGTAGAAGCTTTCTTT. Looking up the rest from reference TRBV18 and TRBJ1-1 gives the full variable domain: NAGVMQNPRHLVRRRGQEARLRCSPMKGHSHVYWYRQLPEEGLKFMVYLQKENIIDESGMPKERFSAEFPKEGPSILRIQQVVRGDSAAYFCASSRKKDTVEAFFGQGTRLTVV.

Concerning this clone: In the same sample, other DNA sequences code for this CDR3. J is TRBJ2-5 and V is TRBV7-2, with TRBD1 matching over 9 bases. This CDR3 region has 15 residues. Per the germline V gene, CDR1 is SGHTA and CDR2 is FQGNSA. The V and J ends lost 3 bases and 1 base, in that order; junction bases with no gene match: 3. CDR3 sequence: CASSLGQGPQETQYF. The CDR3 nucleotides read TGTGCCAGCAGCTTGGGACAGGGACCCCAAGAGACCCAGTACTTC.

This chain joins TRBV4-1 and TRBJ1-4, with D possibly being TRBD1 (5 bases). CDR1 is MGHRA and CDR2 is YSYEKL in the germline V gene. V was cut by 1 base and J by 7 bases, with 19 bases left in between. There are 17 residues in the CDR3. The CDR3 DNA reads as TGCGCCAGCAGCCAAGGTGGTCTCGGGGGGGAGACTGAAAAACTGTTTTTT. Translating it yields CASSQGGLGGETEKLFF.

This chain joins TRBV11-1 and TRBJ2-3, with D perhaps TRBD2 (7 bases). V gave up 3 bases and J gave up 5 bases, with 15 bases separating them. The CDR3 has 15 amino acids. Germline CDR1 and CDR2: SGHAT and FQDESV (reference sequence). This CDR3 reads CASSFLRGGGDTQYF. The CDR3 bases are TGTGCCAGCAGCTTCCTCCGGGGAGGGGGAGATACGCAGTATTTT.